The source of this T cell receptor (beta chain) is a study of blood T cell repertoires in COVID-19. Study details: The United States, Italy and Spain provided the acute and convalescent COVID-19 samples. Sample material is recorded as cDNA or gDNA derived from T cells, B-cell-depleted T cells, or PBMCs.

As processed by the authors: Estimation of nucleated cell counts relied on the amplification of reference gene primers. Method: immunoSEQ multiplex PCR; TCRdb's copy keeps in-frame clones and lacks some. V, J and clone size are taken as reported in that table, and D and trimming were inferred from the DNA itself. The sample yields fewer than 250,000 clones, about 88% seen once. In germline, CDR1 is SGHTA, CDR2 FQGNSA. The CDR3 is 15 residues long. V was pared by 5 bases and J by 3 bases, with 16 bases between. Sequencing was carried out using peripheral blood. The chain carries TRBV7-2 and TRBJ1-2; D is possibly TRBD1 (6 bases). The TCR sequence derives from a man aged 65 to 85 with acute or convalescent COVID-19. CDR3 DNA sequence: TGTGCCAGCAGCCTAAGGGCAGGGGCGGACTATGGCTACACCTTC. This translates into CASSLRAGADYGYTF.